This T cell receptor (beta chain) is from a study of CD8 T cells in ankylosing spondylitis. TCRdb itself ran the 5' RACE reads through MiXCR, one entry per CDR3 protein. The data show 200,000 or so distinct CDR3 sequences, around a sixth seen once. This clonotype was seen ten or more times. The material sequenced was blood, either unsorted or a sorted T cell fraction (not recorded which). This receptor was obtained from a male donor under 30 with ankylosing spondylitis or in good health (not recorded which).

CDR3 coding DNA: TGCGCCAGCAGCCGCGGATTCCCCAATGAGCAGTTCTTC. Its translation is CASSRGFPNEQFF. The V and J genes are TRBV4-3 and TRBJ2-1; unclear D gene. Germline CDR1 and CDR2: LGHNA and YSLEER. V gave up 4 bases and J gave up 6 bases, with 10 bases separating them. CDR3 length: 13 residues.